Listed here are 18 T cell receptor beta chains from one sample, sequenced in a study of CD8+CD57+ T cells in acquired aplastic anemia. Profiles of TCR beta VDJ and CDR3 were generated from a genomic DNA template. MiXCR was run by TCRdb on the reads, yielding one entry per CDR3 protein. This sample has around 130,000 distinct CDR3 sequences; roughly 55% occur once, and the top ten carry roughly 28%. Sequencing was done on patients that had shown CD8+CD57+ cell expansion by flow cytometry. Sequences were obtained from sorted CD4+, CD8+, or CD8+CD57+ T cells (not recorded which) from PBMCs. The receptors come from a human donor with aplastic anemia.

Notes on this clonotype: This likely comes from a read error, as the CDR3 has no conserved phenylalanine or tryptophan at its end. The CDR3 nucleotides read TGTGCCAGCAGTTACTCGACTCTAGCGGGAGGCTTGAGCTCCTACAATGAGCAGTTCCTC. Translating gives CASSYSTLAGGLSSYNEQFL. The chain recombines TRBV6-2 or TRBV6-3 with TRBJ2-1, with 11 bases identical to TRBD2. Germline V lookup: CDR1 MNHEY, CDR2 SVGEGT. After removal of 0 bases from V and 0 bases from J, the junction contained 10 bases not matched to a gene. The CDR3 has 20 amino acids.

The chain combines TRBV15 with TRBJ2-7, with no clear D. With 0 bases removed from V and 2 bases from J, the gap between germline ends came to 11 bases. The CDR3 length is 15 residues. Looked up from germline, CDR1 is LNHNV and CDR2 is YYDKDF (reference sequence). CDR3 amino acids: CATSRDSQDPYEQYF. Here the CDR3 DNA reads TGTGCCACCAGCAGAGATAGTCAGGACCCCTACGAGCAGTACTTC.

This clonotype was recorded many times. The CDR3 reads CASRPGTGISYEQYF. In DNA, the CDR3 is TGTGCCAGCAGGCCCGGGACAGGGATCTCCTACGAGCAGTACTTC. The V call is TRBV6-5, the J call TRBJ2-7; 9 positions agree with TRBD1. Germline loops: CDR1 MNHEY, CDR2 SVGAGI. Unmatched junction bases numbered 6, after V lost 6 bases and J lost 0 bases. The CDR3 extends over 15 amino acids.

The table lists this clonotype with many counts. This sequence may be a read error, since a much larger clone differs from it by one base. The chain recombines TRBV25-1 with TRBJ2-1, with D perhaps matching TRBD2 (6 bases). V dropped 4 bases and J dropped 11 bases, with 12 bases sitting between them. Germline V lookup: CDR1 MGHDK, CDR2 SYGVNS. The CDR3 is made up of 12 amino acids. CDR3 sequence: CASSAGGDKQFF. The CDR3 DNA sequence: TGTGCCAGCAGTGCCGGCGGGGATAAGCAGTTCTTC.

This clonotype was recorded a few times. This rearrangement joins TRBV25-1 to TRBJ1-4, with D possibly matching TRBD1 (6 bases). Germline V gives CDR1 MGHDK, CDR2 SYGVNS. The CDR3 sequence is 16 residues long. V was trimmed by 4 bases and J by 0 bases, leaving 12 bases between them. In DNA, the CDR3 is TGTGCCAGCAGTGTTTGGACAGTTTCAACTAATGAAAAACTGTTTTTT. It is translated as CASSVWTVSTNEKLFF.

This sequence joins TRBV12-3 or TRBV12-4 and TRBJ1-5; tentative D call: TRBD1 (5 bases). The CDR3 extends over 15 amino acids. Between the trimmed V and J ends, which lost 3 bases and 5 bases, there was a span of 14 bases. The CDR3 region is CASSLNWTPYQPQHF. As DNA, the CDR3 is TGTGCCAGCAGTTTGAACTGGACACCATATCAGCCCCAGCATTTT.

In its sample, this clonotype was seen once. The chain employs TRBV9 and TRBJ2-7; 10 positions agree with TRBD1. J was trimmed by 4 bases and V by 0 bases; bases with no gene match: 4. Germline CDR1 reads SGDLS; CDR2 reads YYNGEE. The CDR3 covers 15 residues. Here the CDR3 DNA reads TGTGCCAGCAGCGTAGGACAGGGGGCCTCGTACGAGCAGTACTTC. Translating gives CASSVGQGASYEQYF.

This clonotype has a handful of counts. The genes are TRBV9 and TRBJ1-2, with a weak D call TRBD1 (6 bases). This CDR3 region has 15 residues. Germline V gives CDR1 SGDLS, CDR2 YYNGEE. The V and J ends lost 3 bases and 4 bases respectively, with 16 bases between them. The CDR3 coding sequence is TGTGCCAGCAGCGGCGACAGGCCCCGGGGCTATGGCTACACCTTC. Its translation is CASSGDRPRGYGYTF.

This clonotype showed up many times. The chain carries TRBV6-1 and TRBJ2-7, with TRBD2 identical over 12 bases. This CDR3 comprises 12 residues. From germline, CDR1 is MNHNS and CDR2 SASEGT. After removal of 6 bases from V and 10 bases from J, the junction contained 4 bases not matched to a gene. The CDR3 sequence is CASRTSGGAQYF. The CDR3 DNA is TGTGCCAGCAGGACTAGCGGGGGTGCACAGTACTTC.

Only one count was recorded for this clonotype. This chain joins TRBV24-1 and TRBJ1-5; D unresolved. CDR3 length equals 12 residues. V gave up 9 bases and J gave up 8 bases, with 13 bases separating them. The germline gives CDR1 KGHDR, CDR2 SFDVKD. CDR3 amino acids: CATGTGLEPQHF. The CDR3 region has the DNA TGTGCCACCGGCACCGGGTTAGAGCCCCAGCATTTT.

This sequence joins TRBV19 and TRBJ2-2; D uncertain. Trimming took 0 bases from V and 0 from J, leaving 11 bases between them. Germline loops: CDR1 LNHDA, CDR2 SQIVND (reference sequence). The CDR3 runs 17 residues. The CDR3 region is CASSIDRLMSNTGELFF. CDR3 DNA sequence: TGTGCCAGTAGTATAGACAGGCTAATGTCGAACACCGGGGAGCTGTTTTTT.

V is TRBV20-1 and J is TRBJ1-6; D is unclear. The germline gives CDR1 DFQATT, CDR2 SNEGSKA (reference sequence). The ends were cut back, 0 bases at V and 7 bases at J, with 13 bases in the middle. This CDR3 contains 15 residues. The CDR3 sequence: CSARDYQDSNSPLHF. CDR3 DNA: TGCAGTGCTAGAGATTATCAGGATTCAAATTCACCCCTCCACTTT.

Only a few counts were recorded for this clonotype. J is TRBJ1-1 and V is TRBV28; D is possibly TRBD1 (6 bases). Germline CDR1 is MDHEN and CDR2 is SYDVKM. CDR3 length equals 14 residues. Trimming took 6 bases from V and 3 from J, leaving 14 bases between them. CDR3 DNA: TGTGCCAGCAGCCCACTCTACAGGGACACTGAAGCTTTCTTT. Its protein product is CASSPLYRDTEAFF.

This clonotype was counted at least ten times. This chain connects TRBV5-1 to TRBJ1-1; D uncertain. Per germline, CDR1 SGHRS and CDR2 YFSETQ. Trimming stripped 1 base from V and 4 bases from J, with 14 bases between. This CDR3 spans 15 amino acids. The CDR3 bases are TGCGCCAGCAGCTTGCGATCATTCCGGACCACTGAAGCTTTCTTT. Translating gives CASSLRSFRTTEAFF.

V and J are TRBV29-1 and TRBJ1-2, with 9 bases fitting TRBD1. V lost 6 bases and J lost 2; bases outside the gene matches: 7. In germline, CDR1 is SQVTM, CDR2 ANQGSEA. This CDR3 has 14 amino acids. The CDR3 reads CSVDGQGINYGYTF. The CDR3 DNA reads TGCAGCGTCGATGGACAGGGGATAAACTATGGCTACACCTTC.

In nucleotides, the CDR3 is TGTGCCACCAGCGGCGGGGGAGGATACAATGAGCAGTTCTTC. Translation gives CATSGGGGYNEQFF. The rearrangement links TRBV24-1 to TRBJ2-1; 7 nucleotides line up with TRBD2. With V trimmed by 7 bases and J by 4 bases, 6 bases remained unmatched. The CDR3 has 14 amino acids. CDR1 and CDR2 (germline): KGHDR, SFDVKD.

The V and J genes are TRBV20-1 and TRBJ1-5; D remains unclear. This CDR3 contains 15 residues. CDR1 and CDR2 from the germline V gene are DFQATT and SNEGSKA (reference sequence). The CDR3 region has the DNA TGCCACACTCATGATGCACTGTGTAGCAATCAGCCCCAGCATTTT. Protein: CHTHDALCSNQPQHF.

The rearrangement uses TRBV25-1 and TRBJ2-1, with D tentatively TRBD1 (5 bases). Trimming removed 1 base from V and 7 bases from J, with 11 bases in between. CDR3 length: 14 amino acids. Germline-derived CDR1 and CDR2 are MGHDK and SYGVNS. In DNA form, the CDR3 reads TGTGCCAGCAGTGAATCAGGGATTTGGAATGAGCAGTTCTTC. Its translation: CASSESGIWNEQFF.